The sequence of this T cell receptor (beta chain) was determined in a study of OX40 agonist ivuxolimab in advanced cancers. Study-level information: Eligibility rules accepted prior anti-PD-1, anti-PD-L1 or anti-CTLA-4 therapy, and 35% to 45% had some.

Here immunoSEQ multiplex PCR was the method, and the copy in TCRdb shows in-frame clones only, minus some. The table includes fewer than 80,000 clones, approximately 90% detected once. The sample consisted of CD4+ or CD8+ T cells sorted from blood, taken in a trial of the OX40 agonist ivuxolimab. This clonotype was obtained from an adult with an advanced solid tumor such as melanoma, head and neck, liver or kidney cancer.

The DNA for the CDR3 is TGTGCCAGCTCATCGAGGGGATACTTCTACGAGCAGTACTTC. This gives the protein CASSSRGYFYEQYF. The genes are TRBV18 and TRBJ2-7, with D perhaps matching TRBD1 or TRBD2 (5 bases each). This CDR3 has 14 residues. Germline loops: CDR1 KGHSH, CDR2 LQKENI. V was trimmed by 5 bases and J by 3 bases, leaving 14 bases between them.